These T cell receptor beta chains were read from a single sample in a study of identical twins. TCRdb re-derived calls from the 5' RACE reads in MiXCR, one entry per CDR3 protein. The sample has about 530,000 distinct CDR3 sequences, roughly 15% seen once; the top ten hold roughly 0.42%. The same sample was also used in a study of yellow fever vaccine responses in identical twins.

Sample: CD4+ T cells sorted from blood. These TCRs come from a woman aged 18-35 years in good health. Both conserved end residues are part of each CDR3. Fields, in order: D gene, J gene, clone size, V gene, CDR3 protein, CDR3 DNA. D genes are given only for firm matches. Part of the rows lack a size; the others show once, few, many or a class for expanded clones.

>.|TRBJ2-7|.|TRBV7-2
CASSQVAFPYEQYF
TGTGCCAGCAGCCAAGTGGCATTCCCCTACGAGCAGTACTTC
>.|TRBJ2-5|few|TRBV3-1
CASAPGEETQYF
TGTGCCAGCGCCCCGGGAGAGGAGACCCAGTACTTC
>TRBD1|TRBJ2-3|.|TRBV7-9
CASSPPGQGSLDTQYF
TGTGCCAGCAGCCCCCCTGGACAGGGAAGTCTAGATACGCAGTATTTT
>TRBD1|TRBJ1-5|.|TRBV29-1
CSVLQGSNQPQHF
TGCAGCGTCTTACAGGGGAGCAATCAGCCCCAGCATTTT
>TRBD2|TRBJ2-2|.|TRBV3-1
CASSQDPGLAGKWWELFF
TGTGCCAGCAGCCAAGATCCGGGACTAGCGGGAAAATGGTGGGAGCTGTTTTTT
>.|TRBJ1-4|.|TRBV20-1
CSASRAKGEKLFF
TGCAGTGCTAGCAGGGCTAAGGGTGAAAAACTGTTTTTT
>TRBD1|TRBJ2-6|.|TRBV28
CASSSLQGMPLSGANVLTF
TGTGCCAGCAGTTCCTTACAGGGGATGCCTCTCTCTGGGGCCAACGTCCTGACTTTC
>.|TRBJ1-1|.|TRBV5-6
CASSLEWGYTEAFF
TGTGCCAGCAGCTTGGAATGGGGGTACACTGAAGCTTTCTTT
>TRBD2|TRBJ2-3|.|TRBV20-1
CSAVLAGGDTQYF
TGCAGTGCCGTCCTAGCGGGAGGAGATACGCAGTATTTT
>TRBD2|TRBJ2-4|.|TRBV6-2/TRBV6-3
CASSPGLAGAGNIQYF
TGTGCCAGCTCCCCCGGACTAGCGGGAGCGGGAAACATTCAGTACTTC
>.|TRBJ2-3|many|TRBV7-9
CASSPADTQYF
TGTGCCAGCAGTCCCGCAGATACGCAGTATTTT
>TRBD1|TRBJ2-1|.|TRBV27
CASSPDRVEQFF
TGTGCCAGCAGTCCAGACAGGGTTGAGCAGTTCTTC
>.|TRBJ2-7|.|TRBV5-1
CASSIEQESSYEQYF
TGCGCCAGCAGCATCGAACAGGAAAGCTCCTACGAGCAGTACTTC
>.|TRBJ2-7|few|TRBV5-1
CASRLTGSFSYEQYF
TGCGCCAGCAGACTTACAGGATCATTCTCCTACGAGCAGTACTTC
>.|TRBJ2-5|few|TRBV20-1
CSAMAAGQETQYF
TGCAGTGCTATGGCCGCCGGGCAAGAGACCCAGTACTTC
>.|TRBJ2-1|.|TRBV19
CASSRQTGSFYNEQFF
TGTGCCAGTAGTAGACAGACAGGTTCCTTTTACAATGAGCAGTTCTTC
>.|TRBJ2-7|.|TRBV15
CATSRDAGHEQYF
TGTGCCACCAGCAGAGATGCGGGCCACGAGCAGTACTTC
>.|TRBJ1-1|few|TRBV9
CASSVHGVAEAFF
TGTGCCAGCAGCGTCCATGGGGTGGCTGAAGCTTTCTTT
>.|TRBJ2-3|.|TRBV20-1
CSAPPPGTDTQYF
TGCAGTGCTCCCCCCCCGGGCACAGATACGCAGTATTTT
>TRBD2|TRBJ2-3|many|TRBV6-1
CASSPGTSGTDTQYF
TGTGCCAGCAGTCCCGGGACTAGCGGCACAGATACGCAGTATTTT
>TRBD2|TRBJ2-4|many|TRBV12-3/TRBV12-4
CASSFQRERSWAKNIQYF
TGTGCCAGCAGTTTTCAGCGGGAGAGGTCCTGGGCCAAAAACATTCAGTACTTC
>TRBD2|TRBJ2-5|.|TRBV4-2
CASSQDVGGETQYF
TGTGCCAGCAGCCAAGATGTGGGGGGGGAGACCCAGTACTTC
>TRBD2|TRBJ2-3|.|TRBV29-1
CSVEVGKPGLASTDTQYF
TGCAGCGTTGAAGTCGGAAAACCGGGACTAGCCTCCACAGATACGCAGTATTTT
>.|TRBJ2-1|.|TRBV20-1
CSARERLQYNEQFF
TGCAGTGCTAGAGAGAGGCTGCAGTACAATGAGCAGTTCTTC
>TRBD2|TRBJ2-7|few|TRBV27
CASSPLAGEREQYF
TGTGCCAGCAGCCCACTAGCGGGAGAACGCGAGCAGTACTTC
>.|TRBJ2-1|many|TRBV2
CATTTRASYNEQFF
TGTGCCACCACAACGAGGGCTTCCTACAATGAGCAGTTCTTC
>TRBD2|TRBJ2-2|few|TRBV5-1
CATRLPGLAGSAGELFF
TGCGCCACCCGACTCCCAGGACTAGCGGGGTCGGCCGGGGAGCTGTTTTTT
>.|TRBJ2-1|.|TRBV7-2
CASSLVAGLNNEQFF
TGTGCCAGCAGCTTAGTGGCAGGGTTAAACAATGAGCAGTTCTTC
>TRBD1|TRBJ2-1|few|TRBV7-2
CASSKFTGDNEQFF
TGTGCCAGCAGCAAGTTTACAGGGGACAATGAGCAGTTCTTC
>.|TRBJ2-1|.|TRBV25-1
CASSEFRAASYNEQFF
TGTGCCAGCAGTGAATTTCGTGCGGCTTCCTACAATGAGCAGTTCTTC
>.|TRBJ2-1|few|TRBV7-8
CASSLRSVLTSPSSYNEQFF
TGTGCCAGCAGCTTAAGGTCCGTTTTGACTAGTCCTAGCTCCTACAATGAGCAGTTCTTC
>TRBD2|TRBJ2-5|few|TRBV3-1
CASSQDGLAGGAETQYF
TGTGCCAGCAGCCAAGATGGGCTAGCGGGGGGGGCTGAGACCCAGTACTTC
>.|TRBJ1-4|few|TRBV5-1
CASSLGGKGEKLFF
TGCGCCAGCAGCTTGGGGGGCAAGGGTGAAAAACTGTTTTTT
>.|TRBJ2-1|.|TRBV25-1
CASSEFGSTVVDEQFF
TGTGCCAGCAGTGAATTTGGGTCTACCGTGGTCGATGAGCAGTTCTTC
>.|TRBJ1-1|many|TRBV7-6
CASSLDQNTEAFF
TGTGCCAGCAGCTTAGACCAGAACACTGAAGCTTTCTTT
>.|TRBJ2-7|few|TRBV5-1
CASSAGSDEQYF
TGCGCCAGCAGTGCAGGGTCGGACGAGCAGTACTTC
>TRBD2|TRBJ2-3|few|TRBV27
CASSLPRGGLADTDTQYF
TGTGCCAGCAGTTTACCACGGGGGGGTCTAGCGGACACAGATACGCAGTATTTT
>.|TRBJ2-1|few|TRBV25-1
CASSVRGNSYNEQFF
TGTGCCAGCAGTGTGAGGGGCAACTCCTACAATGAGCAGTTCTTC
>.|TRBJ2-3|few|TRBV10-3
CAISDSGAAQYF
TGTGCCATCAGTGATTCGGGCGCGGCGCAGTATTTT
>.|TRBJ1-1|.|TRBV6-5
CASSYSHLGTEAFF
TGTGCCAGCAGTTACAGTCACCTGGGCACTGAAGCTTTCTTT
>TRBD1|TRBJ2-2|.|TRBV15
CATSRDRWWDRDAGELFF
TGTGCCACCAGCAGAGATCGTTGGTGGGACAGGGACGCCGGGGAGCTGTTTTTT
>TRBD1|TRBJ1-2|few|TRBV29-1
CSVEGTGKGAGGYTF
TGCAGCGTTGAAGGGACAGGGAAGGGAGCGGGAGGCTACACCTTC
>.|TRBJ2-1|few|TRBV10-3
CAIKGEVIDEQFF
TGTGCCATCAAGGGGGAGGTGATCGATGAGCAGTTCTTC
>.|TRBJ1-2|.|TRBV7-9
CASGTSGLHGYTF
TGTGCCAGCGGGACATCGGGACTCCATGGCTACACCTTC
>.|TRBJ2-1|.|TRBV29-1
CSVGSLVGVSYNEQFF
TGCAGCGTTGGTAGTTTAGTGGGGGTTTCCTACAATGAGCAGTTCTTC